These 24 T cell receptor beta chains were sequenced from one sample in a study of T cell responses to AZD1222 COVID-19 vaccine. Measured with immunoSEQ multiplex PCR; TCRdb has only the in-frame clones, and not every one. Of approximately 180,000 clones in the sample, around 87% were seen once. This sample comprised peripheral blood, obtained on day 0 of AZD1222 vaccination. The receptors shown here come from an adult in good health.

Only a few counts were recorded for this clone. The J gene is TRBJ2-7, the V gene TRBV19; 9 bases map to TRBD1. The V gene end was trimmed by 4 bases and the J gene end by 5 bases; junction bases not matched to a gene: 3. The CDR3 length is 13 residues. The V gene's germline CDR1 is LNHDA and CDR2 SQIVND (reference sequence). The CDR3 sequence: CASSRGTGNEQYF. For the CDR3, the DNA is TGTGCCAGTAGTAGGGGGACAGGGAACGAGCAGTACTTC.

The chain combines TRBV6-1 with TRBJ1-6; D is ambiguous. CDR3 size: 17 residues. Deletions cut 4 bases from V and 3 bases from J, with 16 bases between. Germline CDR1 reads MNHNS; CDR2 reads SASEGT. DNA of the CDR3: TGTGCCAGCAGTGGTGAAGCTATGGCAGACTATAATTCACCCCTCCACTTT. This codes for CASSGEAMADYNSPLHF.

The CDR3 nucleotides read TGTGCCAGCAGTTCCCCTCACCCCGATGCCACAGGAAACACCATATATTTT. Translation gives CASSSPHPDATGNTIYF. This chain connects TRBV28 to TRBJ1-3, with D unclear. This CDR3 region has 17 residues. Trimming left V 4 bases short and J 4 bases short, with 20 bases between. Germline V CDR1 and CDR2: MDHEN, SYDVKM. Full variable domain (missing parts from reference TRBV28 and TRBJ1-3): DVKVTQSSRYLVKRTGEKVFLECVQDMDHENMFWYRQDPGLGLRLIYFSYDVKMKEKGDIPEGYSVSREKKERFSLILESASTNQTSMYLCASSSPHPDATGNTIYFGEGSWLTVV.

The table lists this clone with a count of one. The J gene is TRBJ1-5, the V gene TRBV18, with D perhaps matching TRBD1 (5 bases). This CDR3 has 16 residues. The V end lost 3 bases, the J end lost 7 bases, and 19 bases lay between the germline ends. CDR1 is KGHSH, CDR2 LQKENI, per germline. The DNA of the CDR3 is TGTGCCAGCTCACCGATGATGTGGGGGGAGGACCAGCCCCAGCATTTT. It yields the protein CASSPMMWGEDQPQHF. Full variable domain (missing parts from reference TRBV18 and TRBJ1-5): NAGVMQNPRHLVRRRGQEARLRCSPMKGHSHVYWYRQLPEEGLKFMVYLQKENIIDESGMPKERFSAEFPKEGPSILRIQQVVRGDSAAYFCASSPMMWGEDQPQHFGDGTRLSIL.

The chain couples TRBV18 to TRBJ1-1, with D perhaps matching TRBD1 (6 bases). Germline assignment: CDR1 KGHSH and CDR2 LQKENI. The CDR3 consists of 13 residues. Trimming cost V 6 bases and J 1 base, with 9 bases left between them. Here the CDR3 DNA reads TGTGCCAGCTCGGGGGACACGAACACTGAAGCTTTCTTT. Translation gives CASSGDTNTEAFF.

The chain uses TRBV7-2 and TRBJ1-2; D is undetermined. This CDR3 contains 13 residues. Germline V gives CDR1 SGHTA, CDR2 FQGNSA. The V gene lost 7 bases and the J gene lost 1 base, with 10 bases spanning the gap. Here the CDR3 DNA reads TGTGCCAGCAAACCGGGAGATAACTATGGCTACACCTTC. Translation gives CASKPGDNYGYTF. Full variable domain (outside the CDR3, taken from reference TRBV7-2 and TRBJ1-2): GAGVSQSPSNKVTEKGKDVELRCDPISGHTALYWYRQSLGQGLEFLIYFQGNSAPDKSGLPSDRFSAERTGGSVSTLTIQRTQQEDSAVYLCASKPGDNYGYTFGSGTRLTVV.

The chain has TRBV29-1 and TRBJ2-7; tentative D call: TRBD1 (6 bases). Germline-derived CDR1 and CDR2 are SQVTM and ANQGSEA. With 4 bases removed from V and 3 bases from J, the gap between germline ends came to 10 bases. The CDR3 covers 12 residues. This CDR3 reads CSVGQGSYEQYF. The DNA of the CDR3 is TGCAGCGTTGGCCAGGGGAGCTACGAGCAGTACTTC.

The gene calls are TRBV19 and TRBJ1-6, with 9 bases aligning to TRBD1. The CDR3 runs 16 residues. CDR1 is LNHDA, CDR2 SQIVND, per germline (reference sequence). V lost 10 bases to trimming and J lost 0 bases; unmatched junction nucleotides: 7. CDR3 sequence reads: CATEDRGSSYNSPLHF. CDR3 sequence (DNA): TGTGCCACTGAGGACAGGGGCAGCTCCTATAATTCACCCCTCCACTTT.

As DNA, the CDR3 is TGTGCCAGCAGCTTAGGTCCAGACTATGGCTACACCTTC. Translating it yields CASSLGPDYGYTF. The chain uses TRBV7-9 and TRBJ1-2; no definite D call. V lost 1 base and J 3 bases, leaving 6 bases between the germline ends. The CDR3 loop spans 13 amino acids. Germline CDR1 and CDR2: SEHNR and FQNEAQ (reference sequence).

The genes are TRBV27 and TRBJ2-1; 11 bases fit TRBD2. Germline CDR1 is MNHEY and CDR2 is SMNVEV (reference sequence). The J segment lost 0 bases and the V segment lost 2 bases, leaving 0 bases of the junction unmatched. The CDR3 spans 16 residues. In DNA, the CDR3 is TGTGCCAGCAGTTTAACTAGCGGGAGCTCCTACAATGAGCAGTTCTTC. This codes for CASSLTSGSSYNEQFF.

This sequence joins TRBV9 and TRBJ1-1, with D possibly matching TRBD1 (6 bases). CDR3 length: 12 residues. Germline V lookup: CDR1 SGDLS, CDR2 YYNGEE. Between the trimmed V and J ends, which lost 5 bases and 13 bases, there was a span of 18 bases. The CDR3 loop reads CASRRGREEDFF. The CDR3 DNA reads as TGTGCCAGCAGGAGGGGGAGGGAAGAGGATTTCTTT.

This chain connects TRBV6-5 to TRBJ1-2; D is unresolved. This CDR3 spans 13 amino acids. Trimming stripped 0 bases from V and 3 bases from J, with 5 bases between. Per the germline V gene, CDR1 is MNHEY and CDR2 is SVGAGI. Here the CDR3 reads CASSYSEDYGYTF. The DNA for the CDR3 is TGTGCCAGCAGTTACTCCGAGGACTATGGCTACACCTTC.

This rearrangement joins TRBV9 to TRBJ1-1; 8 bases line up with TRBD1. CDR1 and CDR2 from the germline V gene are SGDLS and YYNGEE. The V and J ends lost 1 base and 4 bases, in that order; junction bases with no gene match: 6. CDR3 size: 15 residues. CDR3 region: CASSVRDRLGTEAFF. The CDR3 nucleotides are TGTGCCAGCAGCGTACGGGACAGGTTGGGCACTGAAGCTTTCTTT. Using reference TRBV9 and TRBJ1-1 for the parts outside the CDR3, the full variable domain is DSGVTQTPKHLITATGQRVTLRCSPRSGDLSVYWYQQSLDQGLQFLIQYYNGEERAKGNILERFSAQQFPDLHSELNLSSLELGDSALYFCASSVRDRLGTEAFFGQGTRLTVV.

The chain couples TRBV19 to TRBJ2-7, with 8 bases aligning to TRBD1. The CDR3 is made up of 12 amino acids. Trimming removed 7 bases from V and 2 bases from J; junction bases left unmatched: 1. Germline lookup yields CDR1 LNHDA and CDR2 SQIVND (reference sequence). CDR3 protein: CASKDRAYEQYF. Written as DNA, the CDR3 is TGTGCCAGTAAGGACAGGGCCTACGAGCAGTACTTC.

This chain joins TRBV28 and TRBJ1-2; possible D gene TRBD1, 5 bases. CDR3 size: 14 residues. Germline lookup yields CDR1 MDHEN and CDR2 SYDVKM. Trimming stripped 6 bases from V and 2 bases from J, with 13 bases between. The CDR3 coding sequence is TGTGCCAGCAGCATTCCGGACAAGAACTATGGCTACACCTTC. Amino acid sequence: CASSIPDKNYGYTF.

The rearrangement joins TRBV30 to TRBJ1-6; the D gene is possibly TRBD1 (6 bases). The V and J ends lost 0 bases and 7 bases respectively, with 10 bases between them. In germline, CDR1 is GTSNPN, CDR2 SVGIG (reference sequence). CDR3 length: 14 amino acids. The CDR3 sequence is CAWSVGRGNSPLHF. In DNA form, the CDR3 reads TGTGCCTGGAGTGTGGGCAGGGGAAATTCACCCCTCCACTTT.

CDR3 DNA: TGTGCCGTCATCCCAGTTGCAACTAATGAAAAACTGTTTTTT. Translated: CAVIPVATNEKLFF. The rearrangement joins TRBV6-4 to TRBJ1-4; D remains unclear. V lost 11 bases and J 0 bases, leaving 13 bases between the germline ends. Germline-derived CDR1 and CDR2 are MRHNA and SNTAGT. This CDR3 region has 14 residues.

The chain employs TRBV5-4 and TRBJ2-7; 8 nucleotides align to TRBD2. V dropped 3 bases and J dropped 2; count of bases not matched to a gene: 4. Germline V lookup: CDR1 SGHNT, CDR2 YYREEE (reference sequence). There are 14 residues in the CDR3. The CDR3 protein is CASSSTSGAYEQYF. The DNA of the CDR3 is TGTGCCAGCAGCTCAACTAGCGGCGCCTACGAGCAGTACTTC.

In its sample, this clone was seen a few times. The chain joins TRBV6-5 to TRBJ1-6; TRBD1 is a possible D gene (5 bases). The CDR3 spans 13 residues. Trimming stripped 6 bases from V and 12 bases from J, with 15 bases between. Germline V gene lookup returns CDR1 MNHEY and CDR2 SVGAGI. CDR3: CASRVHGAGPLHF. The CDR3 nucleotides are TGTGCCAGCAGGGTCCACGGGGCGGGACCCCTCCACTTT.

The chain uses TRBV6-5 and TRBJ2-7; D gene ambiguous. V was clipped by 5 bases and J by 4 bases, with 12 bases between them. Per germline, CDR1 MNHEY and CDR2 SVGAGI. The CDR3 is 13 amino acids. The CDR3 nucleotides read TGTGCCAGCAGTAGGGCGGCTGAATACGAGCAGTACTTC. It codes for CASSRAAEYEQYF.

This chain joins TRBV11-2 and TRBJ2-7, with 8 bases aligning to TRBD1. The CDR3 runs to 14 residues. V dropped 6 bases and J dropped 4; count of bases not matched to a gene: 8. Germline V gives CDR1 SGHAT, CDR2 FQNNGV. CDR3 in DNA: TGTGCCAGCAGGATGGCAGGGGGCCGTTACGAGCAGTACTTC. Translation gives CASRMAGGRYEQYF.

The chain couples TRBV19 to TRBJ2-3; TRBD2 agrees at 8 bases. CDR1 and CDR2 from the germline V gene are LNHDA and SQIVND (reference sequence). The J segment lost 6 bases and the V segment lost 4 bases, leaving 12 bases of the junction unmatched. The CDR3 loop spans 16 amino acids. The CDR3 here is CASSRGTSLTRDTQYF. In DNA, the CDR3 is TGTGCCAGTAGTAGAGGGACTAGTTTAACCCGCGATACGCAGTATTTT.

The chain joins TRBV5-1 to TRBJ2-3; 11 bases align to TRBD2. V lost 6 bases and J lost 5; bases outside the gene matches: 8. CDR1 and CDR2 from the germline V gene are SGHRS and YFSETQ. The CDR3 has 15 amino acids. CDR3 sequence: CASNSAGLAVDTQYF. The DNA for the CDR3 is TGCGCCAGCAACTCCGCGGGACTAGCGGTAGATACGCAGTATTTT. The full variable domain, with the rest looked up from reference TRBV5-1 and TRBJ2-3, is KAGVTQTPRYLIKTRGQQVTLSCSPISGHRSVSWYQQTPGQGLQFLFEYFSETQRNKGNFPGRFSGRQFSNSRSEMNVSTLELGDSALYLCASNSAGLAVDTQYFGPGTRLTVL.

The chain carries TRBV6-5 and TRBJ1-1; D might be TRBD1 (5 bases). CDR3 size: 14 residues. Trimming removed 4 bases from V and 1 base from J, with 10 bases in between. Germline assignment: CDR1 MNHEY and CDR2 SVGAGI. The CDR3, as DNA: TGTGCCAGCAGTTGGGGGGGGAGGAACACTGAAGCTTTCTTT. Its protein product is CASSWGGRNTEAFF.